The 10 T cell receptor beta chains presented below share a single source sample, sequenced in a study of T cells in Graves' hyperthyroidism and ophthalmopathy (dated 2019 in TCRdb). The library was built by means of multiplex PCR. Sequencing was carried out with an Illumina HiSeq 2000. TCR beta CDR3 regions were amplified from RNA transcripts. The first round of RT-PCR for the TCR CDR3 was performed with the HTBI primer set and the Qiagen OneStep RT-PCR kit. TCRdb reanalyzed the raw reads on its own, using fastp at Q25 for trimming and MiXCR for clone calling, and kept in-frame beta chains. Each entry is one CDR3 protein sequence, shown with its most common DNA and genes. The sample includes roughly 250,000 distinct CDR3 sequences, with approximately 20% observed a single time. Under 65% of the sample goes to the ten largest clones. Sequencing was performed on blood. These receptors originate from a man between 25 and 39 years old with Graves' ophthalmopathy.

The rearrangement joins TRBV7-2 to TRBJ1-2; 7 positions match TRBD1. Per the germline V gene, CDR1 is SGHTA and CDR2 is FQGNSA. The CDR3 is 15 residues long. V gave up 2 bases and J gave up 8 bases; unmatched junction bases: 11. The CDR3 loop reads CASSLTQGTVGGYTF. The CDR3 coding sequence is TGTGCCAGCAGCTTAACACAGGGGACTGTCGGGGGCTACACCTTC.

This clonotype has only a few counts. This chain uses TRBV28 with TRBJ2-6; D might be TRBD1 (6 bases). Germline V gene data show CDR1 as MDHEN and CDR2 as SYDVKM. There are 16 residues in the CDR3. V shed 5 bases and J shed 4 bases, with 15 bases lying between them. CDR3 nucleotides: TGTGCCAGCAGTCCGCGCGGACAGTCCGGGGCCAACGTCCTGACTTTC. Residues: CASSPRGQSGANVLTF.

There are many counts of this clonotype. CDR3 sequence: CASSPYFQETQYF. The CDR3 DNA is TGTGCCAGCTCACCCTACTTCCAAGAGACCCAGTACTTC. The gene calls are TRBV18 and TRBJ2-5; D call uncertain. Germline V gene lookup returns CDR1 KGHSH and CDR2 LQKENI. Trimming removed 3 bases from V and 1 base from J, with 6 bases in between. The CDR3 contains 13 residues.

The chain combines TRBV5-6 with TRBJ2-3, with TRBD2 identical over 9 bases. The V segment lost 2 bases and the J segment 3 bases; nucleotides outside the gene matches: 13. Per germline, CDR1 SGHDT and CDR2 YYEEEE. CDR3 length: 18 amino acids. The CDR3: CASSFSRRGGLVTDTQYF. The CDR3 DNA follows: TGTGCCAGCAGCTTTTCTCGGCGGGGGGGCCTGGTTACAGATACGCAGTATTTT.

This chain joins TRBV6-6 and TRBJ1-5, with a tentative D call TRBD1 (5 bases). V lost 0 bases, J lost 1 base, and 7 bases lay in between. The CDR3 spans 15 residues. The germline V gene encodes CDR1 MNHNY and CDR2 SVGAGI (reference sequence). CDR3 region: CASSYSGLSNQPQHF. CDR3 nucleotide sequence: TGTGCCAGCAGTTACTCGGGACTGAGCAATCAGCCCCAGCATTTT.

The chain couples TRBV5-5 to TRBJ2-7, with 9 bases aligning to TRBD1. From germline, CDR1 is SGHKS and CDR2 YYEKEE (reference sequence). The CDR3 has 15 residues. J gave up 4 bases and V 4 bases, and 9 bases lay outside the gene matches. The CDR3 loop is CASSPGQGSQYEQYF. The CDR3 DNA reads TGTGCCAGCAGCCCCGGACAGGGGAGTCAGTACGAGCAGTACTTC.

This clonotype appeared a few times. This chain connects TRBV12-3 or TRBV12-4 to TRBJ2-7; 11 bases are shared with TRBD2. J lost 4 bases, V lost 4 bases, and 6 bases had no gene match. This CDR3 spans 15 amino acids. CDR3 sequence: CASSSPRLAGYEQYF. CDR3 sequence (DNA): TGTGCCAGCAGTTCTCCCCGACTAGCGGGGTACGAGCAGTACTTC.

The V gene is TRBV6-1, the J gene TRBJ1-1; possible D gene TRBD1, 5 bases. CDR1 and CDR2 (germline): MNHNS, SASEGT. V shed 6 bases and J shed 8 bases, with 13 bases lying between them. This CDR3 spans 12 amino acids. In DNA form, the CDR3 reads TGTGCCAGCAGGCGGGGGGGGGGGGAAGCTTTCTTT. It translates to CASRRGGGEAFF.

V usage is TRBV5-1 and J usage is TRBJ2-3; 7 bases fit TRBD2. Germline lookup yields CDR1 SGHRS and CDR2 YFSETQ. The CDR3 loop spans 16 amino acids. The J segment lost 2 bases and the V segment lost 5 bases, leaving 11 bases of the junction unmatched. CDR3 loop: CASSFASGLSTDTQYF. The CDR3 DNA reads TGCGCCAGCAGTTTTGCTAGCGGACTTTCCACAGATACGCAGTATTTT.

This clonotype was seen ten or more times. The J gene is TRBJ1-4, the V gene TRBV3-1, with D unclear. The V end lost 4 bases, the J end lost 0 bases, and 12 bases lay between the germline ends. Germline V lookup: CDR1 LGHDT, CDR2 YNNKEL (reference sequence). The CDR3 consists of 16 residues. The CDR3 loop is CASSPAWGATNEKLFF. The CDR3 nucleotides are TGTGCCAGCAGCCCAGCGTGGGGAGCAACTAATGAAAAACTGTTTTTT.